One and the same sample provided the 3 T cell receptor beta chains below, sequenced in a study of CD8 T cells in acute hepatitis C reinfection. The repertoire was sequenced with immunoSEQ multiplex PCR; TCRdb's copy has only in-frame clones and lacks some. The table records tens of thousands of clones, about 86% of them present only once. This sample's time point: naive CD8 control sorted from an acute-time-point sample. The sample consisted of naive CD8+ T cells from PBMCs. The source is a man under 40 with chronic hepatitis C.

The V and J genes are TRBV7-9 and TRBJ2-1; 9 nucleotides match TRBD2. The germline CDR1 and CDR2 sequences are SEHNR and FQNEAQ (reference sequence). Germline trimming cut 0 bases from V and 4 bases from J; bases unmatched to any gene: 1. CDR3 length: 15 residues. For the CDR3, the DNA is TGTGCCAGCAGCTTAGCCCTAGCGGGATACAATGAGCAGTTCTTC. Its protein product is CASSLALAGYNEQFF. Combining the CDR3 with reference TRBV7-9 and TRBJ2-1 gives the whole variable domain DTGVSQNPRHKITKRGQNVTFRCDPISEHNRLYWYRQTLGQGPEFLTYFQNEAQLEKSRLLSDRFSAERPKGSFSTLEIQRTEQGDSAMYLCASSLALAGYNEQFFGPGTRLTVL.

The chain combines TRBV15 with TRBJ2-6, with 9 bases fitting TRBD1. This CDR3 is built from 19 residues. Germline CDR1 and CDR2: LNHNV and YYDKDF (reference sequence). The V segment lost 8 bases and the J segment 0 bases; nucleotides outside the gene matches: 14. CDR3 sequence reads: CATAPPGGQGRSGANVLTF. The CDR3 nucleotides read TGTGCCACCGCTCCCCCAGGGGGACAGGGTCGCTCTGGGGCCAACGTCCTGACTTTC.

The rearrangement uses TRBV14 and TRBJ1-2; 7 positions agree with TRBD1. V lost 2 bases and J lost 7; bases outside the gene matches: 16. CDR1 is SGHDN, CDR2 FVKESK, per germline. This CDR3 spans 17 amino acids. This CDR3 is CASSQTPLAGGSGGYTF. DNA for the CDR3: TGTGCCAGCAGCCAAACTCCCCTGGCAGGGGGTAGTGGTGGCTACACCTTC.